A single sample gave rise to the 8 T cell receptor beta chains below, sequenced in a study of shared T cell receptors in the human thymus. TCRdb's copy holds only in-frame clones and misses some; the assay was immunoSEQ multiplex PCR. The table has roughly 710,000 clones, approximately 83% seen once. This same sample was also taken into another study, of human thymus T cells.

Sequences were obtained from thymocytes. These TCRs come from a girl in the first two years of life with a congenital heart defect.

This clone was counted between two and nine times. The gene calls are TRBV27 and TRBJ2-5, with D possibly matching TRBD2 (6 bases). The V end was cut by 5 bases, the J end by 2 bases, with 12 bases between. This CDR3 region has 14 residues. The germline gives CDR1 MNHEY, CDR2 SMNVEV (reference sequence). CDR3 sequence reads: CASSTGLRQETQYF. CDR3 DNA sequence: TGTGCCAGCAGTACGGGACTCCGACAAGAGACCCAGTACTTC.

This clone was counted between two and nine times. CDR3 protein: CASFGGTGIYGYTF. DNA of the CDR3: TGTGCCAGCTTCGGAGGGACAGGGATATATGGCTACACCTTC. This chain uses TRBV27 with TRBJ1-2, with TRBD1 matching 9 bases. The V gene's germline CDR1 is MNHEY and CDR2 SMNVEV (reference sequence). Trimming removed 8 bases from V and 5 bases from J; junction bases left unmatched: 9. The CDR3 consists of 14 residues.

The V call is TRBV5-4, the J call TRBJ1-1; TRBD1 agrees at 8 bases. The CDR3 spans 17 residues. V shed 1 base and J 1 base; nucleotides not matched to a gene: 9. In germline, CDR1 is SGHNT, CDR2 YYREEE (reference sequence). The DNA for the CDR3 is TGTGCCAGCAGCTTGAGCGGGACAGGAGACAAGAACACTGAAGCTTTCTTT. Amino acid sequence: CASSLSGTGDKNTEAFF.

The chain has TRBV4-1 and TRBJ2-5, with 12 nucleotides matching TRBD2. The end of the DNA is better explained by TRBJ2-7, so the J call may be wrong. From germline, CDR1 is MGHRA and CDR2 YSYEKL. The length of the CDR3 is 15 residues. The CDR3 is CASSQVRLAGVEQYF. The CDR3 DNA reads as TGCGCCAGCAGCCAAGTCCGACTAGCGGGGGTCGAGCAGTACTTC.

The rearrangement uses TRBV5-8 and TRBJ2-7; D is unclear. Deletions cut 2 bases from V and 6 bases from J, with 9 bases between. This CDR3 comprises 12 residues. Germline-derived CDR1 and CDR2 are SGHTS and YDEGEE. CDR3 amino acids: CASSFQVFEQYF. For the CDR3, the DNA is TGTGCCAGCAGCTTCCAGGTCTTCGAGCAGTACTTC.

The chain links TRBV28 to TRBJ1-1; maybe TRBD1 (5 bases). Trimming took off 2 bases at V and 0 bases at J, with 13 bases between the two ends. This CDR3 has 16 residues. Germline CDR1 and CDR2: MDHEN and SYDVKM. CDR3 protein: CASSLRSDIMNTEAFF. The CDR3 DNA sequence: TGTGCCAGCAGTTTAAGGTCGGACATAATGAACACTGAAGCTTTCTTT.

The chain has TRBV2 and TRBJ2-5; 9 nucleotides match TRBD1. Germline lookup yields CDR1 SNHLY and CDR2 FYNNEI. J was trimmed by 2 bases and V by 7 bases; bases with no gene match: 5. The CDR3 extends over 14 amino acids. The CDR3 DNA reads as TGTGCCAGCAAGAACAGGGGGCATCAAGAGACCCAGTACTTC. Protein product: CASKNRGHQETQYF.

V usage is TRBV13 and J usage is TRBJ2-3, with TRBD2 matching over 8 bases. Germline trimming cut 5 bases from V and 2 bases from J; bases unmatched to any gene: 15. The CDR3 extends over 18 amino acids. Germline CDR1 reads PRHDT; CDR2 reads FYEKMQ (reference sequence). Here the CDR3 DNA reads TGTGCCAGCAGCACAGAGCGGGGGACATTAACCAACACAGATACGCAGTATTTT. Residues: CASSTERGTLTNTDTQYF.